This passage covers 3 T cell receptor beta chains from one sample sequenced in a study of beta chain features in type 1 diabetes. These TCRs are of unknown antigen specificity. Sequenced material consisted of expressed TCRB transcripts (all of the isolated RNA was reverse transcribed). Clones were read by immunoSEQ multiplex PCR, and TCRdb kept only the in-frame ones, dropping some. The sample records roughly 50,000 clones, roughly two fifths being singletons. Findings and caveats of the study: Shortening that was moderate but significant affected the TCRB CDR3s of Type 1 diabetes patients in all four CD4+ subsets.

The specimen was Tregs from blood. These receptors came from a man between 25 and 39 years old with type 1 diabetes.

This chain links TRBV15 with TRBJ1-5; 12 nucleotides align to TRBD1. This CDR3 region has 20 residues. V lost 4 bases to trimming and J lost 3 bases; unmatched junction nucleotides: 16. From germline, CDR1 is LNHNV and CDR2 YYDKDF (reference sequence). The CDR3 here is CATSKRRDRGQQGYNQPQHF. The CDR3, as DNA: TGTGCCACCAGCAAGCGCCGGGACAGGGGGCAACAGGGATACAATCAGCCCCAGCATTTT.

The chain recombines TRBV7-2 with TRBJ2-6, with 7 bases fitting TRBD1. The germline V gene has CDR1 SGHTA and CDR2 FQGNSA. With V trimmed by 2 bases and J by 0 bases, 7 bases remained unmatched. CDR3 size: 18 residues. This CDR3 reads CASSLTGTARSGANVLTF. DNA of the CDR3: TGTGCCAGCAGCTTAACGGGGACAGCCCGCTCTGGGGCCAACGTCCTGACTTTC.

The gene calls are TRBV27 and TRBJ1-2; 7 bases map to TRBD1. Germline V gene data show CDR1 as MNHEY and CDR2 as SMNVEV (reference sequence). V was clipped by 6 bases and J by 0 bases; unmatched bases: 4. This CDR3 has 14 residues. DNA for the CDR3: TGTGCCAGCAGGGGGACAGCAGCTAACTATGGCTACACCTTC. Its protein is CASRGTAANYGYTF.